Listed below are T cell receptor beta chains from one sample, sequenced in a study of T cells in Graves' hyperthyroidism and ophthalmopathy. Each CDR3 protein gets one entry after TCRdb re-called the multiplex PCR reads with MiXCR. The profile covers 500,000 to 800,000 distinct CDR3 sequences, with just under 45% appearing a single time and less than 9% taken by the ten largest. The sample consisted of peripheral blood or thyroid tissue (not recorded which). The source is an adult man with Graves' disease, either hyperthyroidism or ophthalmopathy (not recorded which). CDR3s include the opening cysteine and the closing phenylalanine or tryptophan. The D gene is left open where the match is weak. Size is stated for part of the rows, as once, few or many counts, or as a class when the clone is expanded.

>-|TRBJ1-5|TRBV10-2|many
CASSESVGGHQPQHF
TGCGCCAGCAGTGAGTCCGTGGGGGGGCATCAGCCCCAGCATTTT
>TRBD2|TRBJ2-5|TRBV7-3|-
CASKTSGQETQYF
TGTGCCAGCAAGACTAGCGGGCAAGAGACCCAGTACTTC
>TRBD2|TRBJ2-5|TRBV20-1|-
CSRLAGGLETQYF
TGCAGCCGTCTAGCGGGAGGGCTGGAGACCCAGTACTTC
>-|TRBJ1-1|TRBV14|few
CASSHRTNLAEAFF
TGTGCCAGCAGCCACAGGACTAATCTAGCCGAAGCTTTCTTT
>-|TRBJ1-1|TRBV20-1|few
CSARDARDQNTEAFF
TGCAGTGCTAGAGATGCGAGGGACCAGAACACTGAAGCTTTCTTT
>-|TRBJ1-2|TRBV15|many
CATSVTGTEISGGYTF
TGTGCCACCAGCGTGACCGGGACGGAAATATCGGGTGGCTACACCTTC
>-|TRBJ1-2|TRBV5-1|few
CASSRGDLGYTF
TGTGCCAGCAGCCGGGGAGATTTGGGCTACACCTTC
>TRBD1|TRBJ1-4|TRBV5-1|-
CASSWGQNEKLFF
TGCGCCAGCAGCTGGGGACAGAATGAAAAACTGTTTTTT
>TRBD2|TRBJ2-5|TRBV6-1|-
CASSYPAGGKETQYF
TGTGCCAGCAGTTACCCCGCGGGAGGGAAAGAGACCCAGTACTTC
>-|TRBJ1-5|TRBV15|-
CATRGGVKPQHF
TGTGCCACCAGGGGGGGGGTTAAGCCCCAGCATTTT
>TRBD1|TRBJ1-6|TRBV7-8|-
CASSRAGGSPLHF
TGTGCCAGCAGTAGGGCAGGGGGTTCACCCCTCCACTTT
>-|TRBJ1-4|TRBV7-9|many
CASSFDPGRATNEKLFF
TGTGCCAGCAGCTTCGATCCGGGCCGAGCAACTAATGAAAAACTGTTTTTT
>-|TRBJ2-5|TRBV29-1|-
CSGGAQETQYF
TGCAGCGGGGGGGCCCAAGAGACCCAGTACTTC
>-|TRBJ1-2|TRBV9|few
CASSQRAGDGYTF
TGTGCCAGCAGCCAACGGGCTGGGGACGGCTACACCTTC
>-|TRBJ1-4|TRBV7-8|many
CASSLGGRTEKLFF
TGTGCCAGCAGCTTAGGGGGTCGGACTGAAAAACTGTTTTTT
>TRBD1|TRBJ1-4|TRBV7-9|few
CASSLFTGATNEKLFF
TGTGCCAGCAGCTTATTCACAGGGGCAACTAATGAAAAACTGTTTTTT
>-|TRBJ2-5|TRBV24-1|-
CAWSVPGFGETQYF
TGTGCCTGGAGTGTCCCAGGGTTTGGAGAGACCCAGTACTTC
>-|TRBJ1-3|TRBV7-3|once
CASSQAAGLPGNTIYF
TGTGCCAGCAGCCAAGCGGCCGGACTCCCTGGAAACACCATATATTTT
>-|TRBJ1-3|TRBV29-1|-
CSVRVEGFGNTIYF
TGCAGCGTTAGGGTAGAAGGGTTCGGAAACACCATATATTTT
>TRBD1|TRBJ1-5|TRBV29-1|-
CSVSTGGGQPQHF
TGCAGCGTTTCTACAGGGGGCGGTCAGCCCCAGCATTTT
>-|TRBJ1-1|TRBV7-9|many
CASSFGRANTEAFF
TGTGCCAGCAGCTTCGGCAGGGCAAACACTGAAGCTTTCTTT
>-|TRBJ1-3|TRBV10-3|-
CASTPNRDSGNTIYF
TGTGCCAGCACCCCAAACAGGGACTCTGGAAACACCATATATTTT